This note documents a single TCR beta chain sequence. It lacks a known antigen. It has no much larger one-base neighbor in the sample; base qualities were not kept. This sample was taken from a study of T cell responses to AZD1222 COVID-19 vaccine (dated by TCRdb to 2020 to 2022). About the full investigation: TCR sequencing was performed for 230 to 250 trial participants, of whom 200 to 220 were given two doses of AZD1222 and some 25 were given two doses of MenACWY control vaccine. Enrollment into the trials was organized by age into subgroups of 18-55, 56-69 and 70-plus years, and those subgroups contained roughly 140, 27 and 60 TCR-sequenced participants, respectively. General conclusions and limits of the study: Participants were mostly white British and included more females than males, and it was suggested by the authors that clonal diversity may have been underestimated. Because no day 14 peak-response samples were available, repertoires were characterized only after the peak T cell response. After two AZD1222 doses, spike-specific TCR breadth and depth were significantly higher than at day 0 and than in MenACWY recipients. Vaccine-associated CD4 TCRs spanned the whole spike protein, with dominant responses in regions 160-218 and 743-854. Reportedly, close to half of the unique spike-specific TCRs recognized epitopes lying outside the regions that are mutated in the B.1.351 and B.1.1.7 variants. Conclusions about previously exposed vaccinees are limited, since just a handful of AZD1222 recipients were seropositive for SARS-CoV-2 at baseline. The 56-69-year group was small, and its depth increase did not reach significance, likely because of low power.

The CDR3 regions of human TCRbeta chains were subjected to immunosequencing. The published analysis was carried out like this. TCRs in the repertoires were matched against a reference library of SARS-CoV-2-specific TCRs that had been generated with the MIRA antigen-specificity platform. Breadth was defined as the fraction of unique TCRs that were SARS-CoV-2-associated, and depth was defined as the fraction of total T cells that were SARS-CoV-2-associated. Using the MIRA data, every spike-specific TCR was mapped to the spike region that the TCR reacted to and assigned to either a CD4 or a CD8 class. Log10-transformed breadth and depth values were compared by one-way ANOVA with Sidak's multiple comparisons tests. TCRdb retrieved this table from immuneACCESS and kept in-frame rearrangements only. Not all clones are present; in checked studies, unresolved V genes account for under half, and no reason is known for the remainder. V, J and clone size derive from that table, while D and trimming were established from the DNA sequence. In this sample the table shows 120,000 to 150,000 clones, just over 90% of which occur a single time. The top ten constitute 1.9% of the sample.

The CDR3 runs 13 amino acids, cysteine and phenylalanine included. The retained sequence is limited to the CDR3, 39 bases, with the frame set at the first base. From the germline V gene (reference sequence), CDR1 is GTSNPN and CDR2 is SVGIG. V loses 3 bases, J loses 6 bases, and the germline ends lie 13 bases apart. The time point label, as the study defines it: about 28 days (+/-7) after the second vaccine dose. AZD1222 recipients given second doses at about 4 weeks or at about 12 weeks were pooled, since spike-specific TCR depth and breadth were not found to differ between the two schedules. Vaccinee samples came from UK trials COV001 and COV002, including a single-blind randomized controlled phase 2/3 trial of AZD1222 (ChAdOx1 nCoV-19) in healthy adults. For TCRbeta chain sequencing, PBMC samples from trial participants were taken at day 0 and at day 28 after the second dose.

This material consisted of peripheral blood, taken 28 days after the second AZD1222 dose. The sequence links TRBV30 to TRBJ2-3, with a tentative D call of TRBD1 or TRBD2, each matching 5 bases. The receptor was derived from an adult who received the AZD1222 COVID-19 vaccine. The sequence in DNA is TGTGCCTGGAGCGGGACGCTGATGGATACGCAGTATTTT. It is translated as CAWSGTLMDTQYF. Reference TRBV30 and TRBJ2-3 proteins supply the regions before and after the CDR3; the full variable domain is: SQTIHQWPATLVQPVGSPLSLECTVEGTSNPNLYWYRQAAGRGLQLLFYSVGIGQISSEVPQNLSASRPQDRQFILSSKKLLLSDSGFYLCAWSGTLMDTQYFGPGTRLTVL.